This T cell receptor (beta chain) came from a study of OX40 agonist ivuxolimab in advanced cancers. Turning to the study itself: An agonistic anti-OX40 (CD134) antibody, ivuxolimab, was used to treat the patients.

Study results and caveats: More expanded clones were found, on average, in CD8+ than in CD4+ T cells. Partly responding patients at 0.1-3.0 mg/kg showed some of the smallest clonal expansion. Among some nonresponders, normalized T-cell clonal expansion was also low.

Concerning this clone itself: Its antigen remains unidentified.

Trimming cost V 6 bases and J 10 bases; bases outside gene matches: 13. There are 15 residues in the CDR3. Germline-derived CDR1 and CDR2 are MNHNS and SASEGT. Profiling relied on immunoSEQ multiplex PCR, and the TCRdb table lists in-frame clones only, not all of them. The top ten hold approximately 0.9% of the sample, which has tens of thousands of clones, approximately 89% seen once. The V gene is TRBV6-1, the J gene TRBJ1-4, with 8 positions matching TRBD1. Sample: CD4+ or CD8+ T cells sorted from blood, taken in a trial of the OX40 agonist ivuxolimab. The receptor was derived from an adult with an advanced solid tumor such as melanoma, head and neck, liver or kidney cancer. The CDR3 loop reads CASRKETGEVAKLFF. The CDR3, as DNA: TGTGCCAGCAGAAAAGAGACAGGGGAGGTAGCAAAACTGTTTTTT.